This TCR beta chain was documented in a study of blood T cell repertoires in COVID-19. As processed by the authors: Amplification of reference gene primers was used by the study to estimate nucleated cell counts. This table comes from immunoSEQ multiplex PCR, and its TCRdb copy is limited to in-frame clones, with some not included. Clone size and V and J calls were adopted from that table, with D and trimming inferred from the DNA. Of 230,000 or so clones listed, about 85% are singletons. The study assigned cohorts using participant-reported clinical history. Contact with a PCR-confirmed or clinician-diagnosed COVID-19 case occurred within 2 weeks of entry. Germline CDR1 reads SGHRS; CDR2 reads YFSETQ. This CDR3 has 13 amino acids. V shed 3 bases and J shed 5 bases, with 10 bases lying between them.

The TCR sequence derives from a woman aged 45-59 years who had been exposed to COVID-19. The chain recombines TRBV5-1 with TRBJ2-3; D gene uncertain. The sample was PBMCs or T cells enriched from blood (not recorded which). The CDR3 DNA sequence: TGCGCCAGCAGCTCGGAGATTAGAGATACGCAGTATTTT. Translating it yields CASSSEIRDTQYF.